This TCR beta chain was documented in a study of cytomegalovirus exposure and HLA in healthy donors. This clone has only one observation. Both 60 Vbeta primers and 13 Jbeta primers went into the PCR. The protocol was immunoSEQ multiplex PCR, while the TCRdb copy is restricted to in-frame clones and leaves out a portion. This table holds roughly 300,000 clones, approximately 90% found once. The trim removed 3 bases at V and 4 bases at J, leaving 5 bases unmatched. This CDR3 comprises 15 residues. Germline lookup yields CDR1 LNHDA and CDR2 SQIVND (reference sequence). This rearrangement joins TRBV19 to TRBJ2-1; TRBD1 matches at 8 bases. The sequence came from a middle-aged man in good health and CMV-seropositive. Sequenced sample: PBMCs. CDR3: CASSIRQGLYNEQFF. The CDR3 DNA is TGTGCCAGTAGTATTAGACAGGGGCTGTACAATGAGCAGTTCTTC.